There are many counts of the clone carrying this T cell receptor (beta chain). TCRdb processed the 5' RACE reads anew with MiXCR; each CDR3 protein has one entry. The table has 200,000 to 250,000 distinct CDR3 sequences, roughly a tenth seen once. This entry comes from a study of CD8 T cells in ankylosing spondylitis. The source is a male donor with ankylosing spondylitis or in good health (not recorded which). Sequencing was carried out using blood, either unsorted or a sorted T cell fraction (not recorded which).

CDR3 coding DNA: TGCGCCAGCAGCTTTGCACGCTCGGGGGAGACCCAGTACTTC. Residues: CASSFARSGETQYF. The gene calls are TRBV5-1 and TRBJ2-5; possible D gene TRBD2, 5 bases. Germline-derived CDR1 and CDR2 are SGHRS and YFSETQ. V lost 2 bases to trimming and J lost 5 bases, with 13 bases between them. This CDR3 spans 14 amino acids.